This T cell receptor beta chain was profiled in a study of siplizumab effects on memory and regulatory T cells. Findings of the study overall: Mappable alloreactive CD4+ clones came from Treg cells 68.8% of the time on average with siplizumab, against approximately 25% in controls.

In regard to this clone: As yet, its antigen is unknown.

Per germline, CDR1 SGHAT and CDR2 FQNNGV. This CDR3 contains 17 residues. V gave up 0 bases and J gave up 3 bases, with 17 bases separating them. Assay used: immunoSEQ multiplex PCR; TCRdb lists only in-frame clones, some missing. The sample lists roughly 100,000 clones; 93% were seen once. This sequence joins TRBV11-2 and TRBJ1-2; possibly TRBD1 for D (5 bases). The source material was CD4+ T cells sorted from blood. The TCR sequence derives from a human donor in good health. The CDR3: CASSLDRSREYDYGYTF. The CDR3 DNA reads TGTGCCAGCAGCTTAGATCGGAGCAGGGAATATGACTATGGCTACACCTTC. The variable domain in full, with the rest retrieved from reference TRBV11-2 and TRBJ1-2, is EAGVAQSPRYKIIEKRQSVAFWCNPISGHATLYWYQQILGQGPKLLIQFQNNGVVDDSQLPKDRFSAERLKGVDSTLKIQPAKLEDSAVYLCASSLDRSREYDYGYTFGSGTRLTVV.